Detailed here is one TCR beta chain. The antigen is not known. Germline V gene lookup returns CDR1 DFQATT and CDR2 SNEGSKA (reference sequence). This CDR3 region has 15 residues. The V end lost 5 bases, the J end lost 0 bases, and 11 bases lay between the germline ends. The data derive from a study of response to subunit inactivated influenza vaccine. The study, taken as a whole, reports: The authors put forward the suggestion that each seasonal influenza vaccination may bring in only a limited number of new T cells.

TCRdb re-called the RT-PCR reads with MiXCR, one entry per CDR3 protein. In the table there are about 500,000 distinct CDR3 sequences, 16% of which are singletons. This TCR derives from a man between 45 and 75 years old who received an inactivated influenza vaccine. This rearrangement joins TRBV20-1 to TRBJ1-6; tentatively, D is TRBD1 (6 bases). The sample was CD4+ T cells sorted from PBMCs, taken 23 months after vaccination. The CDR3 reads CSAVTGSSYNSPLHF. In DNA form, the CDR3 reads TGCAGTGCTGTCACAGGGAGCTCCTATAATTCACCCCTCCACTTT.